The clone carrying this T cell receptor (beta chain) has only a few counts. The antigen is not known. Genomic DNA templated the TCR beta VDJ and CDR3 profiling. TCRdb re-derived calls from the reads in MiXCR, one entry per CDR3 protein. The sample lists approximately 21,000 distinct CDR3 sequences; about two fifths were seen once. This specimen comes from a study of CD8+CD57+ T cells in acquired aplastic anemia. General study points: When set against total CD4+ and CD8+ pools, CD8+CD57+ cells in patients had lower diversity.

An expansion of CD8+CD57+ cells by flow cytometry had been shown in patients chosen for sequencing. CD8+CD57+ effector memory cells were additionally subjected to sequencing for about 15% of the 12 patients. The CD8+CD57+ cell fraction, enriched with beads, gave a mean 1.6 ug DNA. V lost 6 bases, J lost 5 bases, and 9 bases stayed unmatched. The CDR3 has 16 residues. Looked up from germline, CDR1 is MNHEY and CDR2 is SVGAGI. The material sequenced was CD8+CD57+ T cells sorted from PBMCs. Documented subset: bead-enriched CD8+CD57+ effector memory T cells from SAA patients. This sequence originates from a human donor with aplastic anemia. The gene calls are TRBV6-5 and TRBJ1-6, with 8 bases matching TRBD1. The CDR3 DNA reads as TGTGCCAGCAGCTCGAAATGGACAGGGAATAATTCACCCCTCCACTTT. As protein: CASSSKWTGNNSPLHF.